A single TCR beta chain is shown here with its context. These data are taken from a study of blood T cell repertoires in COVID-19. Study in general: Acute and convalescent COVID-19 samples came from the United States, Italy and Spain. Sample material is recorded as cDNA or gDNA derived from T cells, B-cell-depleted T cells, or PBMCs.

V gave up 0 bases and J gave up 6 bases; unmatched junction bases: 4. This CDR3 comprises 15 residues. CDR1 and CDR2 from the germline V gene are SGHNT and YYREEE (reference sequence). How the authors handled the data: Amplification of reference gene primers provided the estimated nucleated cell counts. Method: immunoSEQ multiplex PCR; TCRdb's copy keeps in-frame clones and lacks some. Clonal size and the V and J genes are those of that table, whereas D and trimming came from the DNA. The data contain 120,000 or so clones, 86% of them singletons. The clonotype originates from a man between 65 and 85 years old who had recovered from COVID-19. Source material: peripheral blood. This chain uses TRBV5-4 with TRBJ2-1, with 9 bases lining up with TRBD1. For the CDR3, the DNA is TGTGCCAGCAGCTTGGTTGGGACAGGGATCAATGAGCAGTTCTTC. This gives the protein CASSLVGTGINEQFF.